This T cell receptor (beta chain) was captured by sequencing in a study of CD8 T cells in ankylosing spondylitis. Germline V gene lookup returns CDR1 MDHEN and CDR2 SYDVKM. Trimming took off 8 bases at V and 0 bases at J, with 23 bases between the two ends. This CDR3 has 19 amino acids. Whole-study findings and limits: Researchers report that disease-linked clones proved CD8+ and relatively rare in peripheral blood. There was reportedly significant enrichment of clones that were disease-linked in matched ankylosing spondylitis synovial fluid. A motif in TCR beta, a set of roughly eight highly homologous variants, appeared characteristic of ankylosing spondylitis blood. In synovial fluid and blood from reactive arthritis, some motif variants were previously reported.

This clonotype was found once. Its antigen is as yet unknown. In making TCR beta libraries, quantitative 5'-RACE with molecular barcodes was used. TCRdb re-analysed the 5' RACE reads in MiXCR, keeping a single row per CDR3 protein. This table holds hundreds of thousands of distinct CDR3 sequences, roughly a quarter found once. The V and J genes are TRBV28 and TRBJ2-6; D might be TRBD1 (6 bases). This receptor was taken from a male donor with ankylosing spondylitis. The sequencing sample was made of blood, either unsorted or a sorted T cell fraction (not recorded which). CDR3 DNA: TGTGCCAGCCTACCGCGTCGGACAGCACTTTTCTCTGGGGCCAACGTCCTGACTTTC. It yields the protein CASLPRRTALFSGANVLTF. The entire variable domain, with the rest obtained from reference TRBV28 and TRBJ2-6, is as follows: DVKVTQSSRYLVKRTGEKVFLECVQDMDHENMFWYRQDPGLGLRLIYFSYDVKMKEKGDIPEGYSVSREKKERFSLILESASTNQTSMYLCASLPRRTALFSGANVLTFGAGSRLTVL.